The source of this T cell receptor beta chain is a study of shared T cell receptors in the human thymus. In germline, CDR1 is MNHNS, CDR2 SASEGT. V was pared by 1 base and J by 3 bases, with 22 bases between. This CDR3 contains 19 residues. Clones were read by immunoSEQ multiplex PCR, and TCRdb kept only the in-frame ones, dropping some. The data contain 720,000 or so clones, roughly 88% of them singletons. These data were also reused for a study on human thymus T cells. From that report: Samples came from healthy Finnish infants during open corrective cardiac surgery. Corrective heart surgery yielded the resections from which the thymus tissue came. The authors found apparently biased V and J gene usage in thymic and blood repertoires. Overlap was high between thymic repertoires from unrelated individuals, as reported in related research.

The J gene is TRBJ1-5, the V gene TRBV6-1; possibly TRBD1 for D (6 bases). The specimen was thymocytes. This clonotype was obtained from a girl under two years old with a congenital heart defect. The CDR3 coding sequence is TGTGCCAGCAGTGAAGTGGGGAGACCGCGACAGGCCTTCAATCAGCCCCAGCATTTT. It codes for CASSEVGRPRQAFNQPQHF.